This T cell receptor (beta chain) was profiled in a study of blood T cell repertoires in COVID-19. About the study: Spain, Italy and the United States supplied samples that represented acute and convalescent COVID-19. PBMCs, B-cell-depleted T cells, or T cells provided the cDNA or gDNA that made up the material.

The CDR3 is 15 residues long. Trimming at V came to 6 bases and at J to 5 bases, leaving 8 bases not matched to a gene. Germline V gene data show CDR1 as KGHSH and CDR2 as LQKENI. As handled by the study authors: Cell counts per sample came from amplifying reference gene primers. TCRdb keeps only in-frame clones here, not all; method: immunoSEQ multiplex PCR. V, J and clone size are those of that table, while D and trimming were read from the DNA. The sample records some 300,000 clones, around four fifths being singletons. This TCR was sampled from a woman between 50 and 59 years old with active or convalescent COVID-19. The specimen was peripheral blood. This rearrangement joins TRBV18 to TRBJ2-2; 8 nucleotides agree with TRBD1. CDR3 nucleotides: TGTGCCAGCTCCTTTGGACAGGGTCGGACCGGGGAGCTGTTTTTT. Amino acids: CASSFGQGRTGELFF.